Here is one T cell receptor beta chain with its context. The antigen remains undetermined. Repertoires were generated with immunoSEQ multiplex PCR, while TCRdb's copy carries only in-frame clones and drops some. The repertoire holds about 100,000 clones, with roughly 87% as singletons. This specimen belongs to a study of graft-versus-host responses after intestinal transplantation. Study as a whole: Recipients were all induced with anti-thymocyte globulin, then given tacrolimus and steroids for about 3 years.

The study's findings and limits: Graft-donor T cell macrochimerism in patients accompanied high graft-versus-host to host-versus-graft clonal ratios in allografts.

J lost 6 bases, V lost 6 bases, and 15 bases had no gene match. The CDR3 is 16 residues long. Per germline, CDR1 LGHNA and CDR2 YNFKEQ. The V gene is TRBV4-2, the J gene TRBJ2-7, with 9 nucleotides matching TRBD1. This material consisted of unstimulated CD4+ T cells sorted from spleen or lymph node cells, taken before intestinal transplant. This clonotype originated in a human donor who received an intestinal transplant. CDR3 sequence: CASSPSWTGEAGEQYF. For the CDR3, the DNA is TGTGCCAGCAGTCCAAGTTGGACAGGGGAGGCTGGCGAGCAGTACTTC.